This entry is about one T cell receptor (beta chain). Its target is not known. The entry originates in a study of cytomegalovirus exposure and HLA in healthy donors. The CDR3 length is 14 residues. Germline V CDR1 and CDR2: PRHDT, FYEKMQ (reference sequence). The ends lost 3 bases at V and 2 bases at J; junction bases unmatched: 3. Study-wide results and limits: TCR association rates varied by HLA locus in a later analysis, with DRB1 highest and HLA-C lowest. It was reported that the classifier diagnosed cytomegalovirus status with high specificity and sensitivity in both the original and validation cohorts.

Primers included in the PCR were 60 Vbeta and 13 Jbeta primers. This table comes from immunoSEQ multiplex PCR, and its TCRdb copy is limited to in-frame clones, with some not included. The data contain 150,000 to 200,000 clones, over 75% of them singletons. The V gene is TRBV13, the J gene TRBJ2-7, with 8 bases fitting TRBD1. The origin of this receptor is a man aged 50 to 60 in good health and CMV-seronegative. Material: PBMCs. CDR3 amino acids: CASSFRQGPYEQYF. DNA of the CDR3: TGTGCCAGCAGCTTCCGACAGGGGCCCTACGAGCAGTACTTC.